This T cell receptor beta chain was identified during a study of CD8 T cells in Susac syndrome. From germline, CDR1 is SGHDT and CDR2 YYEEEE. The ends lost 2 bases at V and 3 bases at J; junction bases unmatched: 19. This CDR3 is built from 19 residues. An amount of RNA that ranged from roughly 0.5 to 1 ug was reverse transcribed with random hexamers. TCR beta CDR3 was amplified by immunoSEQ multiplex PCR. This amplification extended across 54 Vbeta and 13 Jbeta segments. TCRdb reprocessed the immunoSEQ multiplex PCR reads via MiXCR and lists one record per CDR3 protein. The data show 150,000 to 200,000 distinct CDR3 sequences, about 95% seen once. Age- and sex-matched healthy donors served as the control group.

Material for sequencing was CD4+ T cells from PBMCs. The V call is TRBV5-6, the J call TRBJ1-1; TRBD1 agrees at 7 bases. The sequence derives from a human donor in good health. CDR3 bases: TGTGCCAGCAGCTTTAGTGTGGGCGACAGGGAGGGGAGGTACACTGAAGCTTTCTTT. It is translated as CASSFSVGDREGRYTEAFF.